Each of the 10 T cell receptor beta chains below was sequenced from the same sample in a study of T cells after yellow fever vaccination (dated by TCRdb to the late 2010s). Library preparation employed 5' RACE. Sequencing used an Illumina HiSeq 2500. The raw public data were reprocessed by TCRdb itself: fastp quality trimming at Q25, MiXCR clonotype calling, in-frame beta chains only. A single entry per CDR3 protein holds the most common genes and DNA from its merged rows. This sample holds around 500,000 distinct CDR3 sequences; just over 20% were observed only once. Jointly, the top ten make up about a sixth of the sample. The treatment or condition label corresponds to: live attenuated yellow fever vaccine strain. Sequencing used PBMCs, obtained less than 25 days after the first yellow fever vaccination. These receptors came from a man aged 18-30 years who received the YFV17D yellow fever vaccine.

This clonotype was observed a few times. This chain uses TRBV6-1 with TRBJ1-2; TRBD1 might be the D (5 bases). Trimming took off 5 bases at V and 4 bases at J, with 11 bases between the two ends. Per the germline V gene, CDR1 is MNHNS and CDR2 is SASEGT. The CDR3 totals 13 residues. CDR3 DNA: TGTGCCAGCAGTCCAGGGAAACTCTATGGCTACACCTTC. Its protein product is CASSPGKLYGYTF.

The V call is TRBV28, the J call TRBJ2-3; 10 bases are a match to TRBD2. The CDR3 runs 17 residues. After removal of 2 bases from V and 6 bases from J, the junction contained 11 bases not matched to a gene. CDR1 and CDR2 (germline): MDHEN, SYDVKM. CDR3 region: CASSLRIAGGPSDTQYF. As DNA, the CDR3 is TGTGCCAGCAGTTTAAGGATAGCGGGGGGCCCCAGTGATACGCAGTATTTT.

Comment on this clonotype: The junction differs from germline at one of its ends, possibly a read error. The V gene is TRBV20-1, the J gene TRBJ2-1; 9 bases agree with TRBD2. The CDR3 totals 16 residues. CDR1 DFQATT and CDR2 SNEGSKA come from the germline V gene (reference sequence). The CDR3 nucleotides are TGCTGTGCTAGAGATCGTGGGACTAGCAGGGCGCATGAGCAGTTCTTC. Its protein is CCARDRGTSRAHEQFF.

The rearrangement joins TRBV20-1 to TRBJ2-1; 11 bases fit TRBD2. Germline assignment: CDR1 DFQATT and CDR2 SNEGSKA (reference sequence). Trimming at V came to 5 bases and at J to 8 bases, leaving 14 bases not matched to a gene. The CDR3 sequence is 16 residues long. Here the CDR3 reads CSAGGTSGEAIYEQFF. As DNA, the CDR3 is TGCAGTGCTGGAGGGACTAGCGGAGAGGCCATATATGAGCAGTTCTTC.

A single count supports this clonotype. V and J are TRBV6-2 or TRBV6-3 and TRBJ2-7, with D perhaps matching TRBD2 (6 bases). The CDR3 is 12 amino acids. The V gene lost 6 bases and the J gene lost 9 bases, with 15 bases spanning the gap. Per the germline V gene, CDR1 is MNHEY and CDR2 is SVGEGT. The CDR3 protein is CASSPPRGGQYV. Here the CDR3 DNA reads TGTGCCAGCAGCCCCCCGAGGGGAGGGCAGTACGTC.

The CDR3: CASSYSPVEVKETQYF. As DNA, the CDR3 is TGTGCCAGCAGTTACTCCCCGGTAGAAGTCAAAGAGACCCAGTACTTC. The rearrangement uses TRBV6-2 or TRBV6-3 and TRBJ2-5; D is unclear. Trimming removed 0 bases at V and 3 bases at J, with 14 bases between. The CDR3 is 16 residues long. Germline V gives CDR1 MNHEY, CDR2 SVGEGT.

CDR3 coding DNA: TGCAGTGCTAGACGCGCATTTAGCACAGATACGCAGTATTTT. It yields the protein CSARRAFSTDTQYF. The chain carries TRBV20-1 and TRBJ2-3; D is unresolved. The CDR3 is 14 amino acids. Per germline, CDR1 DFQATT and CDR2 SNEGSKA (reference sequence). Between the trimmed V and J ends, which lost 2 bases and 0 bases, there was a span of 9 bases.

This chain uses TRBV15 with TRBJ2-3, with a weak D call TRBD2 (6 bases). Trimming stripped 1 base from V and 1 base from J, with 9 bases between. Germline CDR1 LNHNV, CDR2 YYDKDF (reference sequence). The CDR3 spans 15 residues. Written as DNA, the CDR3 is TGTGCCACCAGCAGAGGTTCGGGGGGCACAGATACGCAGTATTTT. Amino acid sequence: CATSRGSGGTDTQYF.

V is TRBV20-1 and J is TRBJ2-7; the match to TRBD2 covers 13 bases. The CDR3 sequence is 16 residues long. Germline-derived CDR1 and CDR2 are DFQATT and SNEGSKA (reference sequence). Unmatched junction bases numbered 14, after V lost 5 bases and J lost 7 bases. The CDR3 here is CSAATPSLAGGHEQYV. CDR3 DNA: TGCAGTGCTGCCACTCCTTCACTAGCGGGGGGGCATGAGCAGTACGTC.

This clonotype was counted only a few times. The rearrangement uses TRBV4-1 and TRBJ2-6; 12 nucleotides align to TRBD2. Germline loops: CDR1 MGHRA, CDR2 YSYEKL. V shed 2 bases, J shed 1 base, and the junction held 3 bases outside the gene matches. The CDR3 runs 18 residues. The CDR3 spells CASSQLAGGISGANVLTF. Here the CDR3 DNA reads TGCGCCAGCAGCCAACTAGCGGGGGGGATTTCTGGGGCCAACGTCCTGACTTTC.